Below are 23 T cell receptor beta chains sequenced from a single sample in a study of early T cells in non-severe SARS-CoV-2 infection. Each CDR3 protein gets one entry after TCRdb re-called the 5' RACE reads with MiXCR. The table has tens of thousands of distinct CDR3 sequences, about 5.1% seen once. The sequenced sample consisted of whole blood. The receptors were gathered from an adult who was a healthcare worker with PCR-confirmed SARS-CoV-2 infection or an uninfected control (not recorded which).

This clonotype was found a few times. The chain has TRBV6-5 and TRBJ2-1; TRBD2 matches 13 bases. CDR1 and CDR2 (germline): MNHEY, SVGAGI. The V and J ends lost 5 bases and 0 bases, in that order; junction bases with no gene match: 4. CDR3 length: 17 amino acids. This chain's CDR3 is CASSGWTSGSSYNEQFF. CDR3 DNA: TGTGCCAGCAGTGGTTGGACTAGCGGGAGCTCCTACAATGAGCAGTTCTTC.

This clonotype occurred many times. The chain recombines TRBV20-1 with TRBJ1-4; TRBD1 agrees at 8 bases. In germline, CDR1 is DFQATT, CDR2 SNEGSKA (reference sequence). J lost 4 bases, V lost 0 bases, and 4 bases had no gene match. The CDR3 contains 15 residues. The CDR3 bases are TGCAGTGCTAGAGATGGCGGACAGGGTAATGAAAAACTGTTTTTT. This encodes CSARDGGQGNEKLFF.

In its sample, this clonotype was seen many times. CDR3 sequence: CASSQGFGTSDTLHINEQFF. DNA of the CDR3: TGCGCCAGCAGCCAAGGTTTCGGGACTAGCGATACCCTACATATCAATGAGCAGTTCTTC. V gene TRBV4-1 combines with J gene TRBJ2-1, with TRBD2 matching 10 bases. This CDR3 comprises 20 residues. Unmatched junction bases numbered 18, after V lost 1 base and J lost 6 bases. Germline CDR1 reads MGHRA; CDR2 reads YSYEKL.

This clonotype was seen ten or more times. The chain couples TRBV2 to TRBJ2-1; no clear D gene. V dropped 6 bases and J dropped 6 bases, with 12 bases sitting between them. Germline V gene lookup returns CDR1 SNHLY and CDR2 FYNNEI. The CDR3 contains 13 residues. The DNA for the CDR3 is TGTGCCAGCAGGATGACTTTCTTCAATGAGCAGTTCTTC. This gives the protein CASRMTFFNEQFF.

This clonotype was seen repeatedly, ten times or more. The gene calls are TRBV6-2 or TRBV6-3 and TRBJ2-1; D call uncertain. CDR3 size: 10 residues. Trimming stripped 5 bases from V and 5 bases from J, with 1 base between. Looked up from germline, CDR1 is MNHEY and CDR2 is SVGEGT. CDR3 nucleotides: TGTGCCAGCAGTGACAATGAGCAGTTCTTC. Its translation is CASSDNEQFF.

The sample holds many counts of this clonotype. The chain is built from TRBV28 and TRBJ2-4, with TRBD2 matching over 10 bases. The germline V gene encodes CDR1 MDHEN and CDR2 SYDVKM. Losses at the gene ends were 6 bases for V and 6 bases for J; bases not matched to a gene: 5. There are 14 residues in the CDR3. The CDR3 region has the DNA TGTGCCAGCAGAAAGAGGACTAGCGGAAACATTCAGTACTTC. It encodes CASRKRTSGNIQYF.

This clonotype was found many times. This rearrangement joins TRBV7-6 to TRBJ2-1; either TRBD1 or TRBD2 may fit D (5 bases each). Looked up from germline, CDR1 is SGHVS and CDR2 is FNYEAQ. V was pared by 6 bases and J by 8 bases, with 20 bases between. The CDR3 covers 15 residues. The CDR3: CASSSNWDPVYEQFF. The CDR3 bases are TGTGCCAGCAGTTCTAACTGGGACCCAGTATATGAGCAGTTCTTC.

This clonotype was counted ten times or more. The chain combines TRBV29-1 with TRBJ2-3; perhaps TRBD1 as D (6 bases). Trimming removed 7 bases at V and 4 bases at J, with 12 bases between. The V gene's germline CDR1 is SQVTM and CDR2 ANQGSEA. This CDR3 has 12 amino acids. The CDR3 protein is CSAGQTADTQYF. The CDR3 DNA follows: TGCAGCGCCGGACAGACGGCAGATACGCAGTATTTT.

This clonotype was counted a few times. This chain links TRBV29-1 with TRBJ1-2; TRBD1 aligns across 7 bases. This CDR3 is built from 12 residues. Germline loops: CDR1 SQVTM, CDR2 ANQGSEA. Trimming took 3 bases from V and 6 from J; bases not matched to a gene: 4. CDR3: CSVELQGNGYTF. CDR3 in DNA: TGCAGCGTTGAGCTACAGGGGAATGGCTACACCTTC.

This clonotype was recorded at least ten times. The V call is TRBV2, the J call TRBJ2-1; a possible D gene is TRBD2 (5 bases). V was clipped by 5 bases and J by 10 bases, with 18 bases between them. The CDR3 length is 14 residues. Germline V CDR1 and CDR2: SNHLY, FYNNEI. In DNA, the CDR3 is TGTGCCAGCAGTTGGATTCGGGGAGTCAACGAGCAGTTCTTC. This codes for CASSWIRGVNEQFF.

In its sample, this clonotype was seen many times. The chain uses TRBV4-3 and TRBJ2-3, with 7 nucleotides matching TRBD2. V trimming: 4 bases; J trimming: 1 base; junction bases outside the gene matches: 2. Germline V gives CDR1 LGHNA, CDR2 YSLEER. The CDR3 runs 14 residues. The CDR3 DNA reads as TGCGCCAGCAGCCCTGGGGGGGGCACAGATACGCAGTATTTT. This encodes CASSPGGGTDTQYF.

This clonotype has a count of ten or more. V is TRBV7-8 and J is TRBJ1-5, with unresolved D. The CDR3 has 16 residues. V was shortened by 1 base and J by 3 bases, with 13 bases between the two germline ends. CDR1 is SGHVS, CDR2 FQNEAQ, per germline. CDR3 DNA: TGTGCCAGCAGCTTAGTAAGGGTTGCGGTCAATCAGCCCCAGCATTTT. Amino acids: CASSLVRVAVNQPQHF. Using reference TRBV7-8 and TRBJ1-5 for the parts outside the CDR3, the full variable domain is GAGVSQSPRYKVAKRGQDVALRCDPISGHVSLFWYQQALGQGPEFLTYFQNEAQLDKSGLPSDRFFAERPEGSVSTLKIQRTQQEDSAVYLCASSLVRVAVNQPQHFGDGTRLSIL.

This clonotype has ten or more counts. V usage is TRBV4-1 and J usage is TRBJ2-1, with TRBD2 matching 15 bases. CDR3 length: 16 amino acids. Germline loops: CDR1 MGHRA, CDR2 YSYEKL. V lost 5 bases to trimming and J lost 9 bases; unmatched junction nucleotides: 8. The CDR3 DNA reads as TGCGCCAGCAGCTCGGGACTAGCGGGAGGCCTCGGTGAGCAGTTCTTC. Protein product: CASSSGLAGGLGEQFF.

This clonotype is medium-sized by share. This chain uses TRBV2 with TRBJ1-1; D unresolved. The CDR3 is 17 amino acids. V was shortened by 0 bases and J by 6 bases, with 20 bases between the two germline ends. Looked up from germline, CDR1 is SNHLY and CDR2 is FYNNEI. CDR3 nucleotides: TGTGCCAGCAGTGAAGCGAAGGCATGGGCCTCTGGAGCTGAAGCTTTCTTT. Protein sequence: CASSEAKAWASGAEAFF.

The chain recombines TRBV7-6 with TRBJ2-3; possible D gene TRBD1, 6 bases. This CDR3 has 17 amino acids. V lost 4 bases and J 4 bases, leaving 21 bases between the germline ends. CDR1 and CDR2 from the germline V gene are SGHVS and FNYEAQ. The DNA for the CDR3 is TGTGCCAGCAGCTCGGACCCTGTAGGGGGATTGTCAGATACGCAGTATTTT. This translates into CASSSDPVGGLSDTQYF.

This clonotype appeared many times. The J gene is TRBJ1-1, the V gene TRBV25-1; 7 bases are shared with TRBD1. With V trimmed by 1 base and J by 7 bases, 6 bases remained unmatched. CDR1 and CDR2 from the germline V gene are MGHDK and SYGVNS. This CDR3 is 14 amino acids long. CDR3 residues: CASSESGRGNEAFF. CDR3 bases: TGTGCCAGCAGTGAATCGGGCAGGGGGAATGAAGCTTTCTTT.

This clonotype was recorded many times. The chain uses TRBV5-4 and TRBJ2-1; TRBD2 is a possible D gene (6 bases). The CDR3 has 16 amino acids. Germline V gene data show CDR1 as SGHNT and CDR2 as YYREEE (reference sequence). Trimming removed 2 bases at V and 8 bases at J, with 20 bases between. DNA of the CDR3: TGTGCCAGCAGCTTAAGGTCGGGACTGGGGTTGGATGAGCAGTTCTTC. Its translation: CASSLRSGLGLDEQFF.

This clonotype has ten or more counts. The J gene is TRBJ2-1, the V gene TRBV3-1, with TRBD2 matching 7 bases. There are 16 residues in the CDR3. Germline lookup yields CDR1 LGHDT and CDR2 YNNKEL (reference sequence). V lost 3 bases and J lost 2; bases outside the gene matches: 7. The CDR3 spells CASSQGLAEAYNEQFF. CDR3 nucleotide sequence: TGTGCCAGCAGCCAGGGTCTAGCGGAGGCCTACAATGAGCAGTTCTTC.

Ten or more counts support this clonotype. DNA for the CDR3: TGCGCCAGCAGCTTGAGAGCTGGTCAAGAGACCCAGTACTTC. Translating gives CASSLRAGQETQYF. V is TRBV5-1 and J is TRBJ2-5; D remains ambiguous. Trimming shortened V by 1 base and J by 2 bases, and 9 bases separated the two germline ends. Looked up from germline, CDR1 is SGHRS and CDR2 is YFSETQ. This CDR3 is built from 14 residues.

This clonotype has at least ten counts. The rearrangement links TRBV20-1 to TRBJ2-3; 7 bases map to TRBD2. The V and J ends lost 1 base and 1 base, in that order; junction bases with no gene match: 5. Germline CDR1 is DFQATT and CDR2 is SNEGSKA (reference sequence). The CDR3 is 15 residues long. The CDR3 coding sequence is TGCAGTGCTAGAGTGGGCGGGGGACGCACAGATACGCAGTATTTT. As protein: CSARVGGGRTDTQYF.

This clonotype was counted only a few times. CDR3 DNA sequence: TGTGCCAGTAGTATTCTCAGCGGGAGGCTCAATGAGCAGTTCTTC. Its protein is CASSILSGRLNEQFF. The rearrangement joins TRBV19 to TRBJ2-1; 9 bases agree with TRBD2. This CDR3 has 15 amino acids. Trimming removed 3 bases from V and 6 bases from J; junction bases left unmatched: 6. From germline, CDR1 is LNHDA and CDR2 SQIVND (reference sequence).

The V call is TRBV28, the J call TRBJ2-7; 8 nucleotides agree with TRBD2. There are 14 residues in the CDR3. The trim removed 5 bases at V and 2 bases at J, leaving 5 bases unmatched. The germline gives CDR1 MDHEN, CDR2 SYDVKM. The CDR3 is CASSDRGGPYEQYV. In DNA, the CDR3 is TGTGCCAGCAGTGACCGGGGGGGGCCCTACGAGCAGTACGTC.

J is TRBJ2-1 and V is TRBV6-2 or TRBV6-3; D is unresolved. Germline V gives CDR1 MNHEY, CDR2 SVGEGT. This CDR3 contains 11 residues. The germline V and J ends were trimmed by 4 bases and 6 bases, with 4 bases remaining between them. This chain's CDR3 is CASSFFNEQFF. The CDR3 DNA is TGTGCCAGCAGTTTTTTCAATGAGCAGTTCTTC.